One sample yielded the 19 T cell receptor beta chains listed below, sequenced in a study of T cells in Graves' hyperthyroidism and ophthalmopathy. Amplification of TCR beta CDR3 regions used RNA as the template. Using the HTBI primer set, a first-round RT-PCR was run on the TCR CDR3. TCRdb ran MiXCR on the multiplex PCR reads and lists one entry per CDR3 protein. The sample gives fewer than 550,000 distinct CDR3 sequences, around 24% of which show up once; approximately 10% is in the top ten. The sequenced sample consisted of blood. These receptors came from a woman between 25 and 40 years old with Graves' ophthalmopathy.

V usage is TRBV19 and J usage is TRBJ1-1; 10 positions match TRBD1. J gave up 4 bases and V 7 bases, and 6 bases lay outside the gene matches. Germline lookup yields CDR1 LNHDA and CDR2 SQIVND (reference sequence). This CDR3 region has 14 residues. The CDR3 is CASTGQGGSTEAFF. The DNA of the CDR3 is TGTGCCAGTACCGGACAGGGGGGGAGCACTGAAGCTTTCTTT.

Ten or more counts support this clonotype. V is TRBV20-1 and J is TRBJ1-5; 9 bases match TRBD1. The CDR3 runs 14 residues. The ends lost 5 bases at V and 9 bases at J; junction bases unmatched: 11. CDR1 and CDR2 (germline): DFQATT, SNEGSKA (reference sequence). The CDR3 DNA is TGCAGTGCTTCTAGAACGACAGGGGGTGTGCCCCAGCATTTT. Its translation is CSASRTTGGVPQHF.

In its sample, this clonotype was seen a few times. CDR3 region: CASSPIGQANTEAFF. Written as DNA, the CDR3 is TGTGCCAGCAGTCCTATCGGACAGGCGAACACTGAAGCTTTCTTT. This rearrangement joins TRBV12-3 or TRBV12-4 to TRBJ1-1; 7 bases fit TRBD1. The V segment lost 5 bases and the J segment 1 base; nucleotides outside the gene matches: 7. The CDR3 sequence is 15 residues long.

This clonotype was counted at least ten times. The chain joins TRBV6-1 to TRBJ1-1; the match to TRBD1 covers 8 bases. V lost 3 bases and J lost 10; bases outside the gene matches: 13. There are 15 residues in the CDR3. CDR1 and CDR2 from the germline V gene are MNHNS and SASEGT. The CDR3 loop reads CASSDLADRAMGAFF. CDR3 nucleotide sequence: TGTGCCAGCAGTGATCTGGCGGACAGGGCAATGGGAGCTTTCTTT.

This clonotype was picked up many times. The chain has TRBV20-1 and TRBJ1-2; TRBD1 matches 7 bases. The CDR3 covers 11 residues. V shed 3 bases and J 14 bases; nucleotides not matched to a gene: 9. Germline loops: CDR1 DFQATT, CDR2 SNEGSKA (reference sequence). The CDR3 coding sequence is TGCAGTGCTAGGGCAACAGGGGCTAGAACCTTC. Residues: CSARATGARTF.

The rearrangement uses TRBV7-2 and TRBJ1-1, with 9 bases identical to TRBD1. Germline values: CDR1 SGHTA, CDR2 FQGNSA. This CDR3 contains 15 residues. Trimming cost V 3 bases and J 6 bases; bases outside gene matches: 8. CDR3 DNA: TGTGCCAGCAGCTTCCACCCGGGACAGGGAGCTGAAGCTTTCTTT. Its translation is CASSFHPGQGAEAFF.

The sample holds many counts of this clonotype. The chain couples TRBV15 to TRBJ2-7; 8 positions agree with TRBD1. Germline loops: CDR1 LNHNV, CDR2 YYDKDF (reference sequence). This CDR3 is built from 14 residues. The junction had 7 bases not matched to a gene; V was cut back by 6 bases and J by 3 bases. The CDR3 DNA is TGTGCCACCAGTTCGACAGGGGTCGTCTACGAGCAGTACTTC. Protein product: CATSSTGVVYEQYF.

The gene calls are TRBV6-5 and TRBJ1-4, with 8 bases aligning to TRBD1. With V trimmed by 4 bases and J by 8 bases, 9 bases remained unmatched. The V gene's germline CDR1 is MNHEY and CDR2 SVGAGI. CDR3 length equals 15 residues. The CDR3 bases are TGTGCCAGCAGTTCCCAGACAGGGGAGGGCGAAAAACTGTTTTTT. The encoded protein is CASSSQTGEGEKLFF.

On this clonotype itself: With a much larger clone just one base away, this may be a read error. The rearrangement uses TRBV14 and TRBJ2-5; TRBD1 might be the D (6 bases). The CDR3 extends over 17 amino acids. Germline-derived CDR1 and CDR2 are SGHDN and FVKESK. CDR3 sequence reads: CASSQDTRGLFRETKYF. CDR3 nucleotide sequence: TGTGCCAGCAGCCAAGATACCAGGGGTTTGTTTCGAGAGACCAAGTACTTC.

The J gene is TRBJ2-2, the V gene TRBV7-6; weak D call: TRBD1 (6 bases). The V gene's germline CDR1 is SGHVS and CDR2 FNYEAQ. With 0 bases removed from V and 0 bases from J, the gap between germline ends came to 11 bases. The CDR3 is 17 amino acids. The CDR3 protein is CASSLALGQSNTGELFF. The CDR3 coding sequence is TGTGCCAGCAGCTTAGCGCTCGGACAGTCGAACACCGGGGAGCTGTTTTTT. Drawing the rest from reference TRBV7-6 and TRBJ2-2, the complete variable domain is GAGVSQSPRYKVTKRGQDVALRCDPISGHVSLYWYRQALGQGPEFLTYFNYEAQQDKSGLPNDRFSAERPEGSISTLTIQRTEQRDSAMYRCASSLALGQSNTGELFFGEGSRLTVL.

V and J are TRBV24-1 and TRBJ1-1; tentatively, D is TRBD1 (5 bases). The germline V gene has CDR1 KGHDR and CDR2 SFDVKD. Deletions cut 4 bases from V and 3 bases from J, with 14 bases between. The CDR3 runs 15 residues. Here the CDR3 DNA reads TGTGCCACCAGTGACGGGGACGTCTTGGACACTGAAGCTTTCTTT. Amino acids: CATSDGDVLDTEAFF.

Turning to this clonotype: One junction end disagrees with the germline gene, perhaps due to a read error. The chain couples TRBV19 to TRBJ1-1, with D possibly being TRBD1 (6 bases). Germline V gene sequence: CDR1 LNHDA, CDR2 SQIVND (reference sequence). The CDR3 has 18 amino acids. CDR3 sequence: CVSSWWPFDQTGKTEAFF. The CDR3 DNA sequence: TGTGTCAGTAGTTGGTGGCCCTTCGACCAAACAGGGAAAACTGAAGCTTTCTTT.

A few counts support this clonotype. V is TRBV18 and J is TRBJ1-2; TRBD1 matches at 7 bases. The J segment lost 4 bases and the V segment lost 3 bases, leaving 8 bases of the junction unmatched. Germline lookup yields CDR1 KGHSH and CDR2 LQKENI. The CDR3 loop spans 15 amino acids. CDR3 residues: CASSPTGENGYGYTF. DNA of the CDR3: TGTGCCAGCTCACCTACAGGGGAGAATGGCTATGGCTACACCTTC.

This clonotype was seen ten or more times. The genes are TRBV5-1 and TRBJ2-7; D might be TRBD1 (7 bases). CDR1 is SGHRS, CDR2 YFSETQ, per germline. The CDR3 length is 14 residues. The V and J ends lost 2 bases and 4 bases respectively, with 13 bases between them. The CDR3 sequence is CASSFEGAGYEQYF. Here the CDR3 DNA reads TGCGCCAGCAGCTTCGAGGGGGCGGGGTACGAGCAGTACTTC.

The rearrangement links TRBV11-1 to TRBJ1-2; no definite D call. Trimming took off 1 base at V and 4 bases at J, with 16 bases between the two ends. The CDR3 contains 16 residues. In germline, CDR1 is SGHAT, CDR2 FQDESV (reference sequence). CDR3 coding DNA: TGTGCCAGCAGCTTAGTTAGTACGGGTTCAGGCTATGGCTACACCTTC. As protein: CASSLVSTGSGYGYTF. Together with reference TRBV11-1 and TRBJ1-2, the CDR3 gives the full variable domain: EAEVAQSPRYKITEKSQAVAFWCDPISGHATLYWYRQILGQGPELLVQFQDESVVDDSQLPKDRFSAERLKGVDSTLKIQPAELGDSAMYLCASSLVSTGSGYGYTFGSGTRLTVV.

V usage is TRBV6-2 or TRBV6-3 and J usage is TRBJ1-2; D unresolved. Germline V lookup: CDR1 MNHEY, CDR2 SVGEGT. Deletions cut 0 bases from V and 2 bases from J, with 13 bases between. This CDR3 is 16 amino acids long. The DNA of the CDR3 is TGTGCCAGCAGTTACTCGAGAGGCCGATTCAACTATGGCTACACCTTC. It is translated as CASSYSRGRFNYGYTF.

This clonotype showed up many times. The chain recombines TRBV12-3 or TRBV12-4 with TRBJ2-7; D possibly corresponds to TRBD1 (6 bases). The CDR3 consists of 13 residues. V was shortened by 5 bases and J by 5 bases, with 13 bases between the two germline ends. CDR3 DNA sequence: TGTGCCAGCAGTCCCGGGACACCCGACGAGCAGTACTTC. Amino acids: CASSPGTPDEQYF.

The V and J genes are TRBV20-1 and TRBJ1-1; 7 nucleotides agree with TRBD1. V was pared by 0 bases and J by 4 bases, with 5 bases of the junction left unmatched. The CDR3 contains 14 residues. Germline CDR1 and CDR2: DFQATT and SNEGSKA (reference sequence). CDR3 loop: CSARDPQGTTEAFF. The CDR3 region has the DNA TGCAGTGCTAGAGACCCACAGGGGACCACTGAAGCTTTCTTT.

This clonotype was counted ten times or more. The chain combines TRBV20-1 with TRBJ1-1; 9 bases align to TRBD1. Trimming at V came to 3 bases and at J to 6 bases, leaving 5 bases not matched to a gene. Germline CDR1 and CDR2: DFQATT and SNEGSKA (reference sequence). The CDR3 loop spans 13 amino acids. CDR3 sequence: CSARRDREAEAFF. The DNA for the CDR3 is TGCAGTGCTAGGAGGGACAGGGAGGCTGAAGCTTTCTTT.